This TCR beta chain was captured by sequencing in a study of monozygotic twins with inflammatory bowel disease (dated by TCRdb to between 2017 and 2020). For the study in its entirety: The complete study included around 30 monozygotic twin pairs: 19 IBD-discordant Danish pairs and nine German pairs, of which four were IBD-concordant and five were IBD-discordant. Disease-associated traits were sought mainly through comparisons between IBD patients and their genetically identical healthy co-twins within discordant pairs. Each individual had, on average, about 151 000 unique TCRalpha sequences and 181 000 unique TCRbeta sequences available for analysis. Here is what the overall study found, with its caveats: Background noise and inter-individual variability may have been introduced into the repertoires by the differing immunosuppressive treatments among patients. The analysis was unable to tell different T cell subtypes apart. The results gave no support for a single strong signal or clonotype linked to IBD. IBD patients had lower TCRbeta repertoire diversity, measured by the inverse Simpson index, than their healthy co-twins. Repertoire similarity did not differ between concordant and discordant twins, possibly due to limited statistical power. IBD patients shared fewer clonotypes with other individuals than healthy twins did, most markedly in patients showing signs of disease activity.

Libraries were made using 5' RACE. For each TCR library, 3,500 to 4,500 ng of total RNA was used. For each sample, cDNA synthesis was carried out in eight separate reactions using SMARTScribe reverse transcriptase. During cDNA synthesis, template switching introduced unique molecular identifiers that contained a 6-nucleotide sample barcode. Two nested PCRs of about 16 and 10 cycles amplified the TCRalpha and TCRbeta cDNA, and bead purification followed each PCR. Before amplification, the cDNA was both treated with uracil DNA-glycosylase and purified with the QIAquick PCR purification kit. In the second PCR, Illumina TruSeq-compatible adapters and sample-specific barcodes were added. TapeStation and Qubit were used to check library quality and concentration, and 5 to 5.5 ng of each library was pooled. Pooled libraries were sequenced on an Illumina HiSeq2500 single-index Rapid Run with 2 x 100 bp reads and custom sequencing primers. Processing in the source paper ran as follows. PCR and sequencing errors were corrected by UMI-based consensus assembly using MiGEC version 1.2.6. MiXCR version 2.1.1 handled V(D)J alignment, clonotype assembly and CDR3 extraction. Gene usage, clonotype sharing and MAIT/NKT TCR abundance were normalised by analysing the top 1000, 10 000 and 20 000 clonotypes per sample. Diversity was computed as the inverse Simpson index with the vegan R package after downsampling to 27 000 UMIs. Paired Mann-Whitney U tests were applied to discordant twin pairs, and Benjamini-Hochberg correction was used for multiple testing. TCRdb reprocessed the reads, and each CDR3 protein sequence is entered once, without DNA. These V and J calls are TCRdb output, not the study's own analysis. The table for this sample lists fewer than 400,000 distinct CDR3 sequences. The ten largest clones represent less than 6.5% of the sample.

Remarks on this clonotype: Its antigen is unknown.

The germline V gene encodes CDR1 GTSNPN and CDR2 SVGIG (reference sequence). From the cysteine up to the phenylalanine, the CDR3 has a length of 12 residues. No DNA was logged. An approximately 2.5 ml peripheral blood sample was drawn into PAXgene tubes per donor and stored at -80°C. Without T cell sorting, total RNA was isolated from whole blood using the PAXgene blood miRNA kit on an automated QIAcube. Peripheral blood from monozygotic twin pairs, either concordant or discordant for inflammatory bowel disease, underwent deep TCRalpha and TCRbeta repertoire profiling that used unique molecular barcoding. For every twin pair, smoking habits were documented, and each individual was categorised as a current, former or never smoker.

Sequencing was performed on blood. This TCR came from a human donor with ulcerative colitis or Crohn's disease, or a healthy co-twin of an affected twin (not recorded which). Rearrangement joined TRBV30 to TRBJ2-5. The CDR3 protein is CAWNGYQETQYF. When the CDR3 is completed using the reference TRBV30 and TRBJ2-5 genes on either side, the full variable domain is SQTIHQWPATLVQPVGSPLSLECTVEGTSNPNLYWYRQAAGRGLQLLFYSVGIGQISSEVPQNLSASRPQDRQFILSSKKLLLSDSGFYLCAWNGYQETQYFGPGTRLLVL.